The 27 T cell receptor beta chains in this list originate from one sample, sequenced in a study of T cell changes during pregnancy in multiple sclerosis. Repertoires were generated with immunoSEQ multiplex PCR, while TCRdb's copy carries only in-frame clones and drops some. This table holds roughly 53,000 clones, over 85% found once. The sequences come from CD8+ T cells from peripheral blood mononuclear cells, collected before pregnancy. These receptors were obtained from a female donor with multiple sclerosis, enrolled in a pregnancy study.

Only one count was recorded for this clone. This chain connects TRBV10-3 to TRBJ2-1, with 8 bases identical to TRBD2. This CDR3 spans 14 amino acids. Looked up from germline, CDR1 is ENHRY and CDR2 is SYGVKD. V lost 6 bases to trimming and J lost 10 bases; unmatched junction nucleotides: 11. The CDR3 protein is CAISSGLEYLEQFF. In nucleotides, the CDR3 is TGTGCCATCAGCTCGGGACTAGAATATCTCGAGCAGTTCTTC.

The chain is built from TRBV29-1 and TRBJ1-4; tentative D call: TRBD1 (5 bases). Germline CDR1 reads SQVTM; CDR2 reads ANQGSEA. This CDR3 has 15 amino acids. Trimming removed 6 bases at V and 7 bases at J, with 21 bases between. As DNA, the CDR3 is TGCAGCGTGGGCCCCGGGGGGACCCTGACTGAAAAACTGTTTTTT. Residues: CSVGPGGTLTEKLFF.

This rearrangement joins TRBV27 to TRBJ1-1; TRBD1 is a possible D gene (6 bases). Per germline, CDR1 MNHEY and CDR2 SMNVEV (reference sequence). The CDR3 consists of 15 residues. Deletions cut 6 bases from V and 8 bases from J, with 22 bases between. CDR3 nucleotide sequence: TGTGCCAGCAGGACCCTAAACAGGGCACTCCAAGAAGCTTTCTTT. Its translation is CASRTLNRALQEAFF.

This rearrangement joins TRBV5-4 to TRBJ1-1; TRBD1 matches at 8 bases. Germline V gene data show CDR1 as SGHNT and CDR2 as YYREEE (reference sequence). The ends lost 1 base at V and 2 bases at J; junction bases unmatched: 1. The CDR3 runs to 14 residues. CDR3 in amino acids: CASSLTGGNTEAFF. The CDR3 region has the DNA TGTGCCAGCAGCTTGACAGGGGGTAACACTGAAGCTTTCTTT. Together with reference TRBV5-4 and TRBJ1-1, the CDR3 gives the full variable domain: ETGVTQSPTHLIKTRGQQVTLRCSSQSGHNTVSWYQQALGQGPQFIFQYYREEENGRGNFPPRFSGLQFPNYSSELNVNALELDDSALYLCASSLTGGNTEAFFGQGTRLTVV.

This chain connects TRBV9 to TRBJ2-2, with no clear D. V gave up 4 bases and J gave up 6 bases, with 13 bases separating them. CDR1 is SGDLS, CDR2 YYNGEE, per germline. This CDR3 is 14 amino acids long. CDR3 in amino acids: CASSSPSGPGELFF. The CDR3 coding sequence is TGTGCCAGCAGCAGCCCCTCTGGTCCCGGGGAGCTGTTTTTT. The full variable domain, completed using reference TRBV9 and TRBJ2-2, is DSGVTQTPKHLITATGQRVTLRCSPRSGDLSVYWYQQSLDQGLQFLIQYYNGEERAKGNILERFSAQQFPDLHSELNLSSLELGDSALYFCASSSPSGPGELFFGEGSRLTVL.

The chain joins TRBV4-2 to TRBJ2-5, with a weak D call TRBD2 (7 bases). The length of the CDR3 is 17 residues. Germline V gene sequence: CDR1 LGHNA, CDR2 YNFKEQ. Deletions cut 0 bases from V and 4 bases from J, with 18 bases between. As DNA, the CDR3 is TGTGCCAGCAGCCAAGATATAACGCGGGGGCTTTCAGAGACCCAGTACTTC. Its protein is CASSQDITRGLSETQYF.

The chain uses TRBV4-2 and TRBJ1-2; unclear D gene. Germline V CDR1 and CDR2: LGHNA, YNFKEQ. Trimming took 4 bases from V and 7 from J, leaving 7 bases between them. This CDR3 has 11 amino acids. CDR3 bases: TGTGCCAGCAGCCCGGGAGGTGGCTACACCTTC. It yields the protein CASSPGGGYTF.

The J gene is TRBJ2-7, the V gene TRBV27, with D hard to call. The ends were cut back, 7 bases at V and 3 bases at J, with 7 bases in the middle. This CDR3 spans 11 amino acids. The germline CDR1 and CDR2 sequences are MNHEY and SMNVEV (reference sequence). Written as DNA, the CDR3 is TGTGCCAGCAAAAACAGCTACGAGCAGTACTTC. Its translation is CASKNSYEQYF.

The J gene is TRBJ2-1, the V gene TRBV6-4; no definite D call. V dropped 4 bases and J dropped 0 bases, with 4 bases sitting between them. The CDR3 spans 13 residues. The germline CDR1 and CDR2 sequences are MRHNA and SNTAGT. In nucleotides, the CDR3 is TGTGCCAGCAGTGCCAGCTCCTACAATGAGCAGTTCTTC. Its protein product is CASSASSYNEQFF.

The rearrangement links TRBV7-7 to TRBJ2-5; D possibly corresponds to TRBD2 (5 bases). The CDR3 sequence is 14 residues long. With 2 bases removed from V and 4 bases from J, the gap between germline ends came to 11 bases. CDR1 and CDR2 (germline): SSHAT, FNYEAQ (reference sequence). The CDR3 DNA is TGTGCCAGCAGCTTAAACGCACTAGGAGAGACCCAGTACTTC. Amino acids: CASSLNALGETQYF.

The chain is built from TRBV7-9 and TRBJ2-7; D is perhaps TRBD1 (5 bases). Deletions cut 5 bases from V and 6 bases from J, with 11 bases between. Germline CDR1 SEHNR, CDR2 FQNEAQ (reference sequence). The CDR3 loop spans 12 amino acids. The CDR3 DNA follows: TGTGCCAGCAGCCCTTATAGGGGCGAGCAGTACTTC. Residues: CASSPYRGEQYF. Full variable domain (rest looked up from reference TRBV7-9 and TRBJ2-7): DTGVSQNPRHKITKRGQNVTFRCDPISEHNRLYWYRQTLGQGPEFLTYFQNEAQLEKSRLLSDRFSAERPKGSFSTLEIQRTEQGDSAMYLCASSPYRGEQYFGPGTRLTVT.

The chain joins TRBV7-9 to TRBJ1-5; the D is unclear. This CDR3 contains 14 residues. The germline CDR1 and CDR2 sequences are SEHNR and FQNEAQ (reference sequence). The V end lost 1 base, the J end lost 1 base, and 5 bases lay between the germline ends. CDR3 sequence: CASSLGPSNQPQHF. CDR3 sequence (DNA): TGTGCCAGCAGCTTAGGGCCCAGCAATCAGCCCCAGCATTTT.

The rearrangement uses TRBV5-1 and TRBJ1-1; maybe TRBD1 (5 bases). The CDR3 contains 15 residues. Germline lookup yields CDR1 SGHRS and CDR2 YFSETQ. V was cut by 1 base and J by 5 bases, with 15 bases left in between. CDR3 loop: CASSLLGAQGTEAFF. DNA of the CDR3: TGCGCCAGCAGCTTGCTAGGGGCGCAAGGGACTGAAGCTTTCTTT.

V gene TRBV5-6 combines with J gene TRBJ2-2; tentative D call: TRBD2 (6 bases). CDR3 length: 14 amino acids. The V end lost 3 bases, the J end lost 6 bases, and 12 bases lay between the germline ends. Germline CDR1 and CDR2: SGHDT and YYEEEE. CDR3 in DNA: TGTGCCAGCAGCTACGTCTCGGGGGCCGGGGAGCTGTTTTTT. The encoded protein is CASSYVSGAGELFF. Variable domain in full (rest from reference TRBV5-6 and TRBJ2-2): DAGVTQSPTHLIKTRGQQVTLRCSPKSGHDTVSWYQQALGQGPQFIFQYYEEEERQRGNFPDRFSGHQFPNYSSELNVNALLLGDSALYLCASSYVSGAGELFFGEGSRLTVL.

V is TRBV30 and J is TRBJ1-5, with 7 bases lining up with TRBD1. CDR1 and CDR2 from the germline V gene are GTSNPN and SVGIG (reference sequence). The J segment lost 3 bases and the V segment lost 3 bases, leaving 5 bases of the junction unmatched. CDR3 length: 14 amino acids. DNA of the CDR3: TGTGCCTGGAGCCGGGACAGCCCCAATCAGCCCCAGCATTTT. It encodes CAWSRDSPNQPQHF.

The chain combines TRBV5-1 with TRBJ1-5; possibly TRBD1 for D (5 bases). This CDR3 comprises 15 residues. Germline assignment: CDR1 SGHRS and CDR2 YFSETQ. Trimming shortened V by 1 base and J by 3 bases, and 11 bases separated the two germline ends. The DNA of the CDR3 is TGCGCCAGCAGCTTGAGGGGTAGGGACAATCAGCCCCAGCATTTT. This translates into CASSLRGRDNQPQHF.

The rearrangement uses TRBV13 and TRBJ2-5, with D tentatively TRBD1 (5 bases). The CDR3 contains 16 residues. V dropped 0 bases and J dropped 2 bases, with 13 bases sitting between them. CDR1 is PRHDT, CDR2 FYEKMQ, per germline (reference sequence). The CDR3 DNA follows: TGTGCCAGCAGCTTAGGGGGTAAAGGACATCAAGAGACCCAGTACTTC. This codes for CASSLGGKGHQETQYF.

The chain couples TRBV4-2 to TRBJ2-7; perhaps TRBD2 as D (6 bases). This CDR3 has 15 residues. Germline CDR1 and CDR2: LGHNA and YNFKEQ. Trimming took 1 base from V and 0 from J, leaving 10 bases between them. The CDR3 DNA reads as TGTGCCAGCAGCCAAGCCCGGGACTCCTCCTACGAGCAGTACTTC. Translated: CASSQARDSSYEQYF.

Turning to this clone: This same CDR3 is encoded by further DNA sequences in the sample. CDR3 residues: CASSYAGEQYF. In DNA form, the CDR3 reads TGTGCCAGCAGTTACGCCGGCGAGCAGTACTTC. The J gene is TRBJ2-7, the V gene TRBV6-5; no definite D call. Trimming stripped 2 bases from V and 6 bases from J, with 5 bases between. Germline V gene lookup returns CDR1 MNHEY and CDR2 SVGAGI. The CDR3 is 11 residues long.

The chain joins TRBV2 to TRBJ2-7, with TRBD2 matching 10 bases. The germline V gene has CDR1 SNHLY and CDR2 FYNNEI. The CDR3 spans 14 residues. The V and J ends lost 3 bases and 4 bases, in that order; junction bases with no gene match: 3. CDR3 sequence reads: CASSDGLAVYEQYF. CDR3 DNA: TGTGCCAGCAGTGACGGACTAGCGGTTTACGAGCAGTACTTC.

V gene TRBV30 combines with J gene TRBJ1-5; unclear D gene. The germline V and J ends were trimmed by 4 bases and 4 bases, with 20 bases remaining between them. CDR1 is GTSNPN, CDR2 SVGIG, per germline (reference sequence). CDR3 length: 16 residues. The CDR3 coding sequence is TGTGCCTGGATAATCCGTAGGAACAGCAGGAATCAGCCCCAGCATTTT. This sequence encodes CAWIIRRNSRNQPQHF.

The V call is TRBV6-1, the J call TRBJ1-2, with D uncertain. The germline V and J ends were trimmed by 0 bases and 4 bases, with 24 bases remaining between them. The CDR3 has 19 amino acids. Per the germline V gene, CDR1 is MNHNS and CDR2 is SASEGT. This CDR3 is CASSEAMGGIVFEFYGYTF. The DNA for the CDR3 is TGTGCCAGCAGTGAAGCGATGGGAGGGATCGTCTTCGAATTCTATGGCTACACCTTC.

The V gene is TRBV4-2, the J gene TRBJ2-7; tentatively, D is TRBD2 (6 bases). V gave up 4 bases and J gave up 3 bases, with 16 bases separating them. This CDR3 has 15 residues. Germline loops: CDR1 LGHNA, CDR2 YNFKEQ. The CDR3 nucleotides read TGTGCCAGCAGCCTTCCGGGAGAGGGGATCTACGAGCAGTACTTC. This translates into CASSLPGEGIYEQYF.

The V gene is TRBV1, the J gene TRBJ2-7; the D segment call TRBD1 is taken from the table without a DNA check. TRBV1 is marked as a pseudogene. This CDR3 comprises 15 residues. CDR3 sequence reads: CTSSPLVGDYYEQYF. For the CDR3, the DNA is TGCACCAGCAGCCCGTTAGTAGGGGATTACTACGAGCAGTACTTC.

The chain recombines TRBV2 with TRBJ1-5; D ambiguous. This CDR3 is 15 amino acids long. The ends were cut back, 8 bases at V and 4 bases at J, with 18 bases in the middle. Germline V gives CDR1 SNHLY, CDR2 FYNNEI. Here the CDR3 reads CASSEVDPGNQPQHF. The CDR3 nucleotides are TGTGCCAGCTCAGAGGTGGATCCGGGGAATCAGCCCCAGCATTTT.

V and J are TRBV27 and TRBJ2-1, with D unresolved. Germline lookup yields CDR1 MNHEY and CDR2 SMNVEV (reference sequence). The CDR3 is 15 amino acids. The V end lost 2 bases, the J end lost 0 bases, and 8 bases lay between the germline ends. CDR3 DNA: TGTGCCAGCAGTTTAGGGCAGATCTCCTACAATGAGCAGTTCTTC. It is translated as CASSLGQISYNEQFF.

The chain recombines TRBV13 with TRBJ1-1; D is ambiguous. With 0 bases removed from V and 4 bases from J, the gap between germline ends came to 12 bases. CDR1 and CDR2 from the germline V gene are PRHDT and FYEKMQ (reference sequence). This CDR3 spans 15 amino acids. CDR3 in amino acids: CASSLGARTVTEAFF. CDR3 coding DNA: TGTGCCAGCAGCTTAGGCGCCCGCACGGTCACTGAAGCTTTCTTT. Using reference TRBV13 and TRBJ1-1 for the parts outside the CDR3, the full variable domain is AAGVIQSPRHLIKEKRETATLKCYPIPRHDTVYWYQQGPGQDPQFLISFYEKMQSDKGSIPDRFSAQQFSDYHSELNMSSLELGDSALYFCASSLGARTVTEAFFGQGTRLTVV.